This T cell receptor (beta chain) was recorded in a study of cytomegalovirus exposure and HLA in healthy donors. Study-level points and caveats: Apparent HLA restriction characterized most CMV-associated TCR beta chains in a later analysis. Highly shared variants forming one cluster were likely a sequencing artifact.

This clone has only one observation. No antigen is known for it. With 60 Vbeta and 13 Jbeta primers, the PCR was carried out. How the authors handled the data: Unique TCR beta chains numbered around 80 million in a later analysis, with 10 million to 14 million shared. Method: immunoSEQ multiplex PCR; TCRdb's copy keeps in-frame clones and lacks some. V and J calls and clone size are those listed in that table; D and trimming were worked out from the DNA. Of some 150,000 clones in the sample, about 76% are singletons; the top ten hold 3% to 5%. Sequencing input: PBMCs. The receptor was isolated from a male donor in good health and CMV-seronegative.

The CDR3 region has the DNA TGTGCCAGCAGCCAACTCTCCGGGACTAGCGGGGATGAGCAGTTCTTC. Translation: CASSQLSGTSGDEQFF. The chain combines TRBV14 with TRBJ2-1, with 13 bases identical to TRBD2. The CDR3 runs 16 residues. Trimming at V came to 2 bases and at J to 8 bases, leaving 6 bases not matched to a gene. CDR1 and CDR2 from the germline V gene are SGHDN and FVKESK. The full variable domain, its missing parts supplied by reference TRBV14 and TRBJ2-1, is EAGVTQFPSHSVIEKGQTVTLRCDPISGHDNLYWYRRVMGKEIKFLLHFVKESKQDESGMPNNRFLAERTGGTYSTLKVQPAELEDSGVYFCASSQLSGTSGDEQFFGPGTRLTVL.